Included here is one TCR beta chain sequence, with context. Its specificity is not known. CDR1 and CDR2 from the germline V gene are MNHNS and SASEGT. The CDR3 sequence is 14 residues long. V lost 6 bases, J lost 2 bases, and 12 bases lay in between. This specimen comes from a study of human T cells and chemical hapten exposure. Study-wide results and limits: Counts of expanded TCRs (at PT1) showed a positive correlation with patch test score. DPC sensitization left the count of TCRs above 1 in 1000 unchanged.

Single cDNA molecules in the library carried unique molecular identifiers attached during preparation. TCRdb re-derived calls from the RACE reads in MiXCR, one entry per CDR3 protein. The sample lists about 190,000 distinct CDR3 sequences; 20% to 25% were seen once. The time point denotes: patch test 3, about 24 weeks after DPC sensitization. Indicated treatment: therapeutic diphenylcyclopropenone sensitization with weekly scalp DPC. The clonotype originates from a woman between 40 and 55 years old with alopecia areata. Some clones in this sample may be carry-over from other donors' samples. The V and J genes are TRBV6-1 and TRBJ2-3, with TRBD2 as a possible D gene (5 bases). Sequencing was performed on whole blood, taken in connection with sensitization to the hapten diphenylcyclopropenone (DPC). The CDR3 sequence is CASSLTRDTDTQYF. CDR3 nucleotide sequence: TGTGCCAGCAGCTTGACACGGGACACAGATACGCAGTATTTT.